Each of the 6 T cell receptor beta chains below was sequenced from the same sample in a study of vaccination and CD4 T cells after COVID-19. Indicated time point: late sampling 161 to 241 days after vaccination in three convalescent patients. Treatment reported: roughly 11-day PBMC culture with coronavirus spike peptide pools or control peptides (ViraFEST assay). Their specific antigens are unknown. The Oncomine TCR Beta short-read assay sequenced DNA from cultured CD4+ T cells. TCRdb reanalysed the PCR reads using MiXCR and keeps one entry per CDR3 protein. The top ten clones hold 2.5% to 3.5% of a sample with nearly 25,000 distinct CDR3 sequences, less than 40% of them seen once. The source material was CD4+ T cells from blood, cultured in vitro, sampled about 7 months after SARS-CoV-2 vaccination. Source of these receptors: a human donor who had recovered from COVID-19.

This clonotype turned up a few times. The chain carries TRBV18 and TRBJ2-5; the match to TRBD2 covers 10 bases. Germline loops: CDR1 KGHSH, CDR2 LQKENI. V gave up 2 bases and J gave up 4 bases; unmatched junction bases: 7. CDR3 length equals 16 residues. CDR3 sequence reads: CASSPLPSGSRETQYF. CDR3 nucleotides: TGTGCCAGCTCACCATTGCCTAGCGGGAGCCGAGAGACCCAGTACTTC.

The chain employs TRBV6-4 and TRBJ2-3; 8 nucleotides match TRBD2. The germline V gene has CDR1 MRHNA and CDR2 SNTAGT. V gave up 4 bases and J gave up 3 bases; unmatched junction bases: 3. This CDR3 contains 14 residues. CDR3 protein: CASSAGGPTDTQYF. In DNA, the CDR3 is TGTGCCAGCAGTGCGGGAGGGCCAACAGATACGCAGTATTTT.

This chain joins TRBV7-9 and TRBJ1-5, with 8 bases lining up with TRBD1. From germline, CDR1 is SEHNR and CDR2 FQNEAQ (reference sequence). The J segment lost 5 bases and the V segment lost 5 bases, leaving 8 bases of the junction unmatched. This CDR3 has 15 residues. The CDR3 protein is CASSTTGGKDQPQHF. Written as DNA, the CDR3 is TGTGCCAGCAGCACCACAGGGGGAAAGGATCAGCCCCAGCATTTT.

The chain couples TRBV6-5 to TRBJ1-1; D call uncertain. Germline-derived CDR1 and CDR2 are MNHEY and SVGAGI. Trimming removed 0 bases from V and 4 bases from J, with 9 bases in between. This CDR3 spans 14 amino acids. CDR3 residues: CASSYSRHRTEAFF. In DNA form, the CDR3 reads TGTGCCAGCAGTTACTCGAGGCACCGCACTGAAGCTTTCTTT.

The chain carries TRBV6-6 and TRBJ2-1; 8 bases are shared with TRBD2. CDR3 size: 21 residues. Germline CDR1 is MNHNY and CDR2 is SVGAGI (reference sequence). V lost 0 bases to trimming and J lost 4 bases; unmatched junction nucleotides: 20. CDR3 sequence: CASSYSWIAANSGTRYNEQFF. The CDR3 DNA reads as TGTGCCAGCAGTTACTCGTGGATTGCAGCAAATAGCGGGACGCGATACAATGAGCAGTTCTTC.

This rearrangement joins TRBV4-3 to TRBJ2-1; D possibly matches TRBD1 or TRBD2 (5 bases each). Germline V lookup: CDR1 LGHNA, CDR2 YSLEER. V was pared by 0 bases and J by 8 bases, with 17 bases between. CDR3 length equals 16 residues. The CDR3 region has the DNA TGCGCCAGCAGCCAAGAAGGGCTAGTCGGGGCAGATGAGCAGTTCTTC. It specifies CASSQEGLVGADEQFF.